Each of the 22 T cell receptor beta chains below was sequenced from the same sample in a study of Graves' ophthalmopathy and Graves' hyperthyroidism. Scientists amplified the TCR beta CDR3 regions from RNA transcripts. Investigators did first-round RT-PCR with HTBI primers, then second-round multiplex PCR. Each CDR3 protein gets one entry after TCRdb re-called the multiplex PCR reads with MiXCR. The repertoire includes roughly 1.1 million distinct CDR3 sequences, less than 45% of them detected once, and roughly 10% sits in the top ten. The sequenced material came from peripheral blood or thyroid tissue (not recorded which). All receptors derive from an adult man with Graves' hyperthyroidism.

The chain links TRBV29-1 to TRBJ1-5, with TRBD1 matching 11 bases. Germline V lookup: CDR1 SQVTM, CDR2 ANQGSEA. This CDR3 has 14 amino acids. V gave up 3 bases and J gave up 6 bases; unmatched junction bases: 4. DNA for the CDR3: TGCAGCGTTGAGGGACAGGGGGGCATTCAGCCCCAGCATTTT. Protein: CSVEGQGGIQPQHF. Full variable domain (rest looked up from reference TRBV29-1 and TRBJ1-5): SAVISQKPSRDICQRGTSLTIQCQVDSQVTMMFWYRQQPGQSLTLIATANQGSEATYESGFVIDKFPISRPNLTFSTLTVSNMSPEDSSIYLCSVEGQGGIQPQHFGDGTRLSIL.

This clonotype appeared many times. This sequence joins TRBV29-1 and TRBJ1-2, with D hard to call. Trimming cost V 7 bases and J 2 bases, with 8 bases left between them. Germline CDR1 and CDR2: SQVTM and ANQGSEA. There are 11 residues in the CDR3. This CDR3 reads CSEGTNYGYTF. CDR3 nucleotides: TGCAGCGAAGGCACCAACTATGGCTACACCTTC.

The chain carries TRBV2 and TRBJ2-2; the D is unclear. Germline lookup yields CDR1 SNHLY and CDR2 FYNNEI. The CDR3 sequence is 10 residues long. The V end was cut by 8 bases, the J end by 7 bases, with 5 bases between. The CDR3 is CASDNGELFF. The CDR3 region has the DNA TGTGCCAGCGATAACGGGGAGCTGTTTTTT.

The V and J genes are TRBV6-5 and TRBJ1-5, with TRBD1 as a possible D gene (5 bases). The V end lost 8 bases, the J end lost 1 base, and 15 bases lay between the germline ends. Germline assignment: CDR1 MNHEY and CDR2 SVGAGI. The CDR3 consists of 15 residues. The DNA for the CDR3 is TGTGCCAGCCGAATCAGGGTTAGGAGCAATCAGCCCCAGCATTTT. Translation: CASRIRVRSNQPQHF.

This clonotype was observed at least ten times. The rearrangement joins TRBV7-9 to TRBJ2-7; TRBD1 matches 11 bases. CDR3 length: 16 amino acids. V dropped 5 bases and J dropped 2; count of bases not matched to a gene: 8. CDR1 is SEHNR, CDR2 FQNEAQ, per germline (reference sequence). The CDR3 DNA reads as TGTGCCAGCAGCCCTGGACAGGGGGCGACCGCCTACGAGCAGTACTTC. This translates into CASSPGQGATAYEQYF. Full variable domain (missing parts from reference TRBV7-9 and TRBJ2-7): DTGVSQNPRHKITKRGQNVTFRCDPISEHNRLYWYRQTLGQGPEFLTYFQNEAQLEKSRLLSDRFSAERPKGSFSTLEIQRTEQGDSAMYLCASSPGQGATAYEQYFGPGTRLTVT.

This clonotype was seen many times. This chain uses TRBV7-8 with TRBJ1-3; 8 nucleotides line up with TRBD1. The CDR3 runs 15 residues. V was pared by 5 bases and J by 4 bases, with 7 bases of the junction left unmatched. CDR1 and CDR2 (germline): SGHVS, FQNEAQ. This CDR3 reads CASSLGRGRGNTIYF. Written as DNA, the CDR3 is TGTGCCAGCAGCCTCGGCAGGGGGCGAGGAAACACCATATATTTT.

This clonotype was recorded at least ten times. The CDR3 nucleotides read TGTGCCAGCAGCGCCGACAGTTTCTCGGGAGACGAGCAGTACTTC. Translating it yields CASSADSFSGDEQYF. The V and J genes are TRBV9 and TRBJ2-7, with a tentative D call TRBD2 (6 bases). The CDR3 loop spans 15 amino acids. V lost 3 bases to trimming and J lost 5 bases, with 18 bases between them. CDR1 and CDR2 from the germline V gene are SGDLS and YYNGEE. Full variable domain (missing parts from reference TRBV9 and TRBJ2-7): DSGVTQTPKHLITATGQRVTLRCSPRSGDLSVYWYQQSLDQGLQFLIQYYNGEERAKGNILERFSAQQFPDLHSELNLSSLELGDSALYFCASSADSFSGDEQYFGPGTRLTVT.

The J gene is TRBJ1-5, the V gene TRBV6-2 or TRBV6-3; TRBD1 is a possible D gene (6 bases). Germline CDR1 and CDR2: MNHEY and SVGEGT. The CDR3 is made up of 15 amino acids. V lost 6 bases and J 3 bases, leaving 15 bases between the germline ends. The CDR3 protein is CASSAEDSPNQPQHF. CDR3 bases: TGTGCCAGCAGCGCCGAGGACAGTCCCAATCAGCCCCAGCATTTT.

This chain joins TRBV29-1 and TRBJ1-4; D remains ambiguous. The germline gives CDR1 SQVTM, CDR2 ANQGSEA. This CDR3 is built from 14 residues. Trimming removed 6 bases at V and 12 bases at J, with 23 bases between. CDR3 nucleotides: TGCAGCGTCCCTGTAAAAGGGAGAGGTGTCGAACTGTTTTTT. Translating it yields CSVPVKGRGVELFF.

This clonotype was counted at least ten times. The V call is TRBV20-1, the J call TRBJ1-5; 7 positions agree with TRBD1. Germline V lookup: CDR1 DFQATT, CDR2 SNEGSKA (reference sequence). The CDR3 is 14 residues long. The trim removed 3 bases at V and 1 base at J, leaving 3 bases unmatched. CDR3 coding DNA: TGCAGTGCTAGCCCGACAGGGAGCAATCAGCCCCAGCATTTT. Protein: CSASPTGSNQPQHF.

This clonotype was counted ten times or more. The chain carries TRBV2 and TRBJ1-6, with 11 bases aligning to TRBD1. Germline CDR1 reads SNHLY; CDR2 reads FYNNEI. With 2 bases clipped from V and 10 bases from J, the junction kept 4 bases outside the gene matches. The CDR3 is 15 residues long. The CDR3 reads CASSESGTGGSPLHF. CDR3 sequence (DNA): TGTGCCAGCAGTGAATCCGGGACAGGGGGGTCACCCCTCCACTTT.

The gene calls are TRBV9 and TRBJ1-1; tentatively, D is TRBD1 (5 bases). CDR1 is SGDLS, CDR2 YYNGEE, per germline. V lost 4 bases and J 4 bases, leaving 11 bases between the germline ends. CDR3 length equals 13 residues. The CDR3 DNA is TGTGCCAGCAGCATCTTGCAGGGCACTGAAGCTTTCTTT. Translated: CASSILQGTEAFF.

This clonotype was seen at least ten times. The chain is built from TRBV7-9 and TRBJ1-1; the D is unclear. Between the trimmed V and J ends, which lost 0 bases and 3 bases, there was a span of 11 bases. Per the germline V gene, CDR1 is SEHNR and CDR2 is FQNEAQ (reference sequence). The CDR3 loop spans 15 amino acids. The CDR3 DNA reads TGTGCCAGCAGCTTAGCTGAGGGATTTGACACTGAAGCTTTCTTT. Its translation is CASSLAEGFDTEAFF.

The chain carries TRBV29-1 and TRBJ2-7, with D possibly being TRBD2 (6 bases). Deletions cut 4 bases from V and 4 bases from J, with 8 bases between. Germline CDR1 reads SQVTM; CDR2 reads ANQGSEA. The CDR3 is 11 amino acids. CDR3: CSVVGGYEQYF. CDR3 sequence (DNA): TGCAGCGTTGTGGGGGGTTACGAGCAGTACTTC.

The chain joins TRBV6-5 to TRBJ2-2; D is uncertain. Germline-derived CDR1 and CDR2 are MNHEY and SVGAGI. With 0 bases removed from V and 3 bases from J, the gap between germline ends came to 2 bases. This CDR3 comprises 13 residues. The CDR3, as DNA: TGTGCCAGCAGTTACTCCCACACCGGGGAGCTGTTTTTT. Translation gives CASSYSHTGELFF.

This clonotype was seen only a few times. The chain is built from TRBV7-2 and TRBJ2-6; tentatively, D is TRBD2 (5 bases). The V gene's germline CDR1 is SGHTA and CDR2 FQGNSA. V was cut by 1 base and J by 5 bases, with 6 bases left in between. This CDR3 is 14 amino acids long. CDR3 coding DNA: TGTGCCAGCAGCTTAGGAGGGTGGGCCAACGTCCTGACTTTC. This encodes CASSLGGWANVLTF.

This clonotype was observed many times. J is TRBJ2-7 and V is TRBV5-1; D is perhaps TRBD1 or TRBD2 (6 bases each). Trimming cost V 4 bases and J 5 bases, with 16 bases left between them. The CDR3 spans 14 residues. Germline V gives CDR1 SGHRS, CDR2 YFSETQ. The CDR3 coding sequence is TGCGCCAGCAGCGCGGGACAAATGATAGACGAGCAGTACTTC. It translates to CASSAGQMIDEQYF.

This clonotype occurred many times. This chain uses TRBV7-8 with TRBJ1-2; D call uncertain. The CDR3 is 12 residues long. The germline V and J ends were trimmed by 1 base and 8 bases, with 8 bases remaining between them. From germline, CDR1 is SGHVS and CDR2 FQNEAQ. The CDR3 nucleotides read TGTGCCAGCAGCTTAGGCCCGGGGGGCTACACCTTC. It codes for CASSLGPGGYTF.

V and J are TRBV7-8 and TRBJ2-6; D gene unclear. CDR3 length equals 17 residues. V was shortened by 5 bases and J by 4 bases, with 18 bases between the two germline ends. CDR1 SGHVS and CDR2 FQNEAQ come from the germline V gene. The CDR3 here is CASSPIGVSTGANVLTF. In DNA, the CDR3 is TGTGCCAGCAGCCCAATCGGAGTGAGCACCGGGGCCAACGTCCTGACTTTC.

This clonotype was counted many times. DNA for the CDR3: TGTGCCAGCAGTGAATTCGTGGGACCCGGGGAGCTGTTTTTT. Amino acids: CASSEFVGPGELFF. The chain has TRBV6-1 and TRBJ2-2; D may match TRBD1 or TRBD2 (5 bases each). Germline V gene data show CDR1 as MNHNS and CDR2 as SASEGT. This CDR3 is built from 14 residues. The ends were cut back, 2 bases at V and 6 bases at J, with 10 bases in the middle.

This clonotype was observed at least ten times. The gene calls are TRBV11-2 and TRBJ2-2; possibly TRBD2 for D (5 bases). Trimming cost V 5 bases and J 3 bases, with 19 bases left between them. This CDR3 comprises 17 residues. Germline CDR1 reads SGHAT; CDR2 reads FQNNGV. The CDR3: CASSPPPSRMDTGELFF. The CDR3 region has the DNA TGTGCCAGCAGCCCTCCCCCTAGCCGAATGGACACCGGGGAGCTGTTTTTT.

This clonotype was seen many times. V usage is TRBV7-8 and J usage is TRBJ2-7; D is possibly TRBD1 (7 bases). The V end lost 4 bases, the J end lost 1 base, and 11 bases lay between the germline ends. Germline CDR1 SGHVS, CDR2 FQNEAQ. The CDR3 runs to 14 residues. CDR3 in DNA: TGTGCCAGCAGCTCCAGGGGGGAGTCCTACGAGCAGTACTTC. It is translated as CASSSRGESYEQYF.